The next 28 T cell receptor beta chains were all read from a single sample in a study of OX40 agonist ivuxolimab in advanced cancers. The repertoire was sequenced with immunoSEQ multiplex PCR; TCRdb's copy has only in-frame clones and lacks some. In the table there are around 63,000 clones, approximately 80% of which are singletons. Material: CD4+ or CD8+ T cells sorted from blood, obtained in a trial of the OX40 agonist ivuxolimab. The receptors come from an adult with an advanced solid tumor such as melanoma, head and neck, liver or kidney cancer.

The J gene is TRBJ2-1, the V gene TRBV11-2; no reliable D call. With 1 base removed from V and 10 bases from J, the gap between germline ends came to 14 bases. This CDR3 is 14 amino acids long. CDR1 is SGHAT and CDR2 is FQNNGV in the germline V gene. The CDR3 region has the DNA TGTGCCAGCAGCTTAGGGGTTACAACTTACGAGCAGTTCTTC. Amino acids: CASSLGVTTYEQFF.

The rearrangement links TRBV7-8 to TRBJ2-5; D remains unclear. CDR1 is SGHVS, CDR2 FQNEAQ, per germline. Trimming stripped 6 bases from V and 1 base from J, with 12 bases between. The CDR3 spans 14 residues. The CDR3 reads CASRVRWPQETQYF. The CDR3 DNA reads as TGTGCCAGCAGAGTGCGGTGGCCCCAAGAGACCCAGTACTTC.

The CDR3 region is CASSDARILQPQHF. For the CDR3, the DNA is TGTGCCAGCAGCGATGCCAGGATTTTGCAGCCCCAGCATTTT. The chain uses TRBV5-8 and TRBJ1-5, with D unclear. CDR1 is SGHTS, CDR2 YDEGEE, per germline. The CDR3 covers 14 residues. V was pared by 4 bases and J by 7 bases, with 15 bases between.

The chain has TRBV6-1 and TRBJ1-1; D is unresolved. Germline-derived CDR1 and CDR2 are MNHNS and SASEGT. The V gene lost 3 bases and the J gene lost 4 bases, with 9 bases spanning the gap. CDR3 size: 13 residues. The CDR3 here is CASSELGSTEAFF. The CDR3 DNA follows: TGTGCCAGCAGTGAGTTGGGGTCCACTGAAGCTTTCTTT.

The V gene is TRBV19, the J gene TRBJ1-1; D is unclear. V lost 7 bases, J lost 0 bases, and 18 bases lay in between. Germline CDR1 LNHDA, CDR2 SQIVND (reference sequence). This CDR3 has 16 residues. CDR3 sequence (DNA): TGTGCCAGTACCCGCCCTGGCACGCCGATGAACACTGAAGCTTTCTTT. It encodes CASTRPGTPMNTEAFF.

This rearrangement joins TRBV27 to TRBJ2-7; 7 positions agree with TRBD2. V shed 4 bases and J 0 bases; nucleotides not matched to a gene: 3. CDR3 length: 14 residues. Germline V gene data show CDR1 as MNHEY and CDR2 as SMNVEV (reference sequence). The CDR3 loop is CASSSGLLSYEQYF. Here the CDR3 DNA reads TGTGCCAGCAGTTCGGGACTACTCTCCTACGAGCAGTACTTC.

The chain employs TRBV29-1 and TRBJ1-2; no firm D call. Trimming took 1 base from V and 2 from J, leaving 8 bases between them. This CDR3 spans 13 amino acids. Germline V lookup: CDR1 SQVTM, CDR2 ANQGSEA. The CDR3 sequence: CSVEGGKNYGYTF. CDR3 in DNA: TGCAGCGTTGAAGGAGGGAAGAACTATGGCTACACCTTC.

The J gene is TRBJ1-3, the V gene TRBV28; D not resolved. Per germline, CDR1 MDHEN and CDR2 SYDVKM. The CDR3 is made up of 13 amino acids. V shed 3 bases and J shed 4 bases, with 7 bases lying between them. CDR3 bases: TGTGCCAGCAGTTTCCCCATGGGAAACACCATATATTTT. Translation: CASSFPMGNTIYF. Using reference TRBV28 and TRBJ1-3 for the parts outside the CDR3, the full variable domain is DVKVTQSSRYLVKRTGEKVFLECVQDMDHENMFWYRQDPGLGLRLIYFSYDVKMKEKGDIPEGYSVSREKKERFSLILESASTNQTSMYLCASSFPMGNTIYFGEGSWLTVV.

J is TRBJ1-2 and V is TRBV5-8; a weak D match, TRBD1 (6 bases). The germline V gene encodes CDR1 SGHTS and CDR2 YDEGEE. Trimming stripped 7 bases from V and 6 bases from J, with 16 bases between. CDR3 length: 13 amino acids. The CDR3 nucleotides read TGTGCCAGCTTGGGGGGGCGCGAGGATGGCTACACCTTC. Translating it yields CASLGGREDGYTF.

A word on this clone: Mismatch with germline at one junction end may stem from a read error. The genes are TRBV7-7 and TRBJ2-1; TRBD2 agrees at 15 bases. This CDR3 has 15 amino acids. CDR1 is SSHAT and CDR2 is FNYEAQ in the germline V gene (reference sequence). The CDR3 region is CASSLGGTSGGHQFF. The CDR3 bases are TGTGCTAGCAGCTTAGGTGGGACTAGCGGGGGGCACCAGTTCTTC.

This rearrangement joins TRBV27 to TRBJ1-4, with D maybe TRBD1 (6 bases). The CDR3 has 18 residues. With 0 bases removed from V and 2 bases from J, the gap between germline ends came to 16 bases. Germline V gene lookup returns CDR1 MNHEY and CDR2 SMNVEV (reference sequence). The CDR3 coding sequence is TGTGCCAGCAGTTTATCCCGGAACAGGGCTCTGACTAATGAAAAACTGTTTTTT. As protein: CASSLSRNRALTNEKLFF.

The chain is built from TRBV30 and TRBJ2-7; 10 nucleotides match TRBD1. CDR3 length equals 14 residues. The V and J ends lost 4 bases and 5 bases, in that order; junction bases with no gene match: 8. Germline V gives CDR1 GTSNPN, CDR2 SVGIG (reference sequence). CDR3 loop: CAWIPGQGFNEQYF. CDR3 DNA: TGTGCCTGGATACCGGGACAGGGGTTCAACGAGCAGTACTTC.

The CDR3 here is CASSYARDLDGYTF. CDR3 nucleotide sequence: TGTGCCAGTAGTTACGCCAGGGACTTGGATGGCTACACCTTC. The J gene is TRBJ1-2, the V gene TRBV19; a weak D match, TRBD1 (5 bases). The germline V gene encodes CDR1 LNHDA and CDR2 SQIVND (reference sequence). Trimming stripped 5 bases from V and 6 bases from J, with 16 bases between. This CDR3 contains 14 residues.

This chain connects TRBV6-6 to TRBJ2-3, with 15 bases fitting TRBD2. The CDR3 runs 16 residues. CDR1 is MNHNY, CDR2 SVGAGI, per germline (reference sequence). J lost 11 bases, V lost 5 bases, and 11 bases had no gene match. CDR3 amino acids: CASSRNAGTSGRKQYF. Written as DNA, the CDR3 is TGTGCCAGCAGTAGAAATGCCGGGACTAGCGGGAGGAAGCAGTATTTT.

The V gene is TRBV9, the J gene TRBJ2-7; 8 bases are shared with TRBD2. V dropped 3 bases and J dropped 10; count of bases not matched to a gene: 6. The CDR3 covers 12 residues. Germline V gene lookup returns CDR1 SGDLS and CDR2 YYNGEE. CDR3 DNA sequence: TGTGCCAGCAGCGGAGCGGGAGTTTTTCAGTACTTC. Translation gives CASSGAGVFQYF. The full variable domain, in which reference TRBV9 and TRBJ2-7 provide the parts outside the CDR3, is DSGVTQTPKHLITATGQRVTLRCSPRSGDLSVYWYQQSLDQGLQFLIQYYNGEERAKGNILERFSAQQFPDLHSELNLSSLELGDSALYFCASSGAGVFQYFGPGTRLTVT.

V is TRBV4-2 and J is TRBJ2-7; 7 bases agree with TRBD1. Germline V CDR1 and CDR2: LGHNA, YNFKEQ. The CDR3 sequence is 14 residues long. The junction had 3 bases not matched to a gene; V was cut back by 1 base and J by 3 bases. CDR3 sequence: CASSQGQGDYEQYF. The CDR3 DNA follows: TGTGCCAGCAGCCAAGGGCAGGGGGACTACGAGCAGTACTTC.

This clone was counted a single time. The chain has TRBV4-1 and TRBJ2-4; D not resolved. CDR1 and CDR2 (germline): MGHRA, YSYEKL. The V end lost 0 bases, the J end lost 0 bases, and 6 bases lay between the germline ends. The CDR3 contains 15 residues. This CDR3 is CASSQDLLAKNIQYF. CDR3 bases: TGCGCCAGCAGCCAAGATCTACTAGCCAAAAACATTCAGTACTTC.

The gene calls are TRBV27 and TRBJ1-2; no clear D. This CDR3 is 13 amino acids long. Germline V lookup: CDR1 MNHEY, CDR2 SMNVEV (reference sequence). V lost 6 bases, J lost 6 bases, and 14 bases lay in between. This chain's CDR3 is CASSSGGLHGYTF. DNA for the CDR3: TGTGCCAGCAGCTCAGGCGGACTCCATGGCTACACCTTC.

In its sample, this clone was seen a few times. The CDR3 DNA follows: TGTGCCAGCAGTAGGCCCCGCAGTGGCTACACCTTC. It translates to CASSRPRSGYTF. The chain couples TRBV28 to TRBJ1-2; D is unresolved. Deletions cut 5 bases from V and 7 bases from J, with 11 bases between. The CDR3 runs 12 residues. Germline lookup yields CDR1 MDHEN and CDR2 SYDVKM.

The V gene is TRBV27, the J gene TRBJ1-1; 9 bases are a match to TRBD1. V dropped 9 bases and J dropped 0; count of bases not matched to a gene: 11. This CDR3 spans 16 amino acids. Germline lookup yields CDR1 MNHEY and CDR2 SMNVEV (reference sequence). CDR3 sequence reads: CASRQGDYSMNTEAFF. The DNA for the CDR3 is TGTGCCAGTCGACAGGGGGATTATTCCATGAACACTGAAGCTTTCTTT.

The rearrangement links TRBV4-3 to TRBJ2-7; D is possibly TRBD2 (5 bases). Germline CDR1 LGHNA, CDR2 YSLEER. V was cut by 10 bases and J by 4 bases, with 8 bases left in between. The CDR3 has 10 amino acids. In nucleotides, the CDR3 is TGCGCCATAGGCGGGTACGAGCAGTACTTC. Translating gives CAIGGYEQYF.

This chain connects TRBV28 to TRBJ1-4; D ambiguous. CDR1 and CDR2 from the germline V gene are MDHEN and SYDVKM. The V end was cut by 8 bases, the J end by 3 bases, with 7 bases between. The CDR3 has 12 amino acids. The CDR3 nucleotides are TGTGCCAGCGGAGAGTCTAATGAAAAACTGTTTTTT. Protein sequence: CASGESNEKLFF.

The J gene is TRBJ2-1, the V gene TRBV12-1. TRBV12-1 is listed as a pseudogene. The CDR3 totals 18 residues. CDR3 loop: CASSFATGGISSYNEQFF. CDR3 nucleotide sequence: TGTGCCAGCAGCTTTGCGACTGGGGGAATAAGCTCCTACAATGAGCAGTTCTTC.

This clone was seen a few times. This chain connects TRBV2 to TRBJ2-1; the D gene is possibly TRBD2 (6 bases). This CDR3 has 14 residues. Germline V gives CDR1 SNHLY, CDR2 FYNNEI. The germline V and J ends were trimmed by 8 bases and 1 base, with 12 bases remaining between them. The DNA of the CDR3 is TGTGCCAGCGCCTTCGGGAGTTCCTACAATGAGCAGTTCTTC. This encodes CASAFGSSYNEQFF.

In this sample, this clone turned up a few times. CDR3 residues: CASSPERTGPNEQFF. CDR3 nucleotide sequence: TGCGCCAGCAGCCCCGAAAGGACAGGGCCCAATGAGCAGTTCTTC. The chain links TRBV5-1 to TRBJ2-1; 8 nucleotides align to TRBD1. Germline values: CDR1 SGHRS, CDR2 YFSETQ. The V and J ends lost 4 bases and 6 bases, in that order; junction bases with no gene match: 9. This CDR3 comprises 15 residues.

This clone was detected only a few times. The chain couples TRBV7-8 to TRBJ2-7; D is perhaps TRBD2 (5 bases). In germline, CDR1 is SGHVS, CDR2 FQNEAQ. The CDR3 sequence is 16 residues long. The ends were cut back, 1 base at V and 2 bases at J, with 15 bases in the middle. CDR3 loop: CASSLEESGTTYEQYF. As DNA, the CDR3 is TGTGCCAGCAGCTTAGAGGAGAGCGGTACCACCTACGAGCAGTACTTC. The variable domain in full, with the rest retrieved from reference TRBV7-8 and TRBJ2-7, is GAGVSQSPRYKVAKRGQDVALRCDPISGHVSLFWYQQALGQGPEFLTYFQNEAQLDKSGLPSDRFFAERPEGSVSTLKIQRTQQEDSAVYLCASSLEESGTTYEQYFGPGTRLTVT.

This chain joins TRBV7-8 and TRBJ2-5, with D perhaps TRBD1 or TRBD2 (5 bases each). Germline CDR1 and CDR2: SGHVS and FQNEAQ. This CDR3 has 13 amino acids. Between the trimmed V and J ends, which lost 5 bases and 1 base, there was a span of 8 bases. In nucleotides, the CDR3 is TGTGCCAGCAGCCCGGGGCTCCAAGAGACCCAGTACTTC. It translates to CASSPGLQETQYF.

This clone was counted between two and nine times. The chain joins TRBV28 to TRBJ1-5, with TRBD1 as a possible D gene (6 bases). The V gene lost 7 bases and the J gene lost 9 bases, with 13 bases spanning the gap. Germline lookup yields CDR1 MDHEN and CDR2 SYDVKM. The CDR3 is made up of 12 amino acids. For the CDR3, the DNA is TGTGCCAGCACCAATTGGGGGCCGCCCCAGCATTTT. This encodes CASTNWGPPQHF.